A single sample gave rise to the 23 T cell receptor beta chains below, sequenced in a study of OX40 agonist ivuxolimab in advanced cancers. Measured with immunoSEQ multiplex PCR; TCRdb has only the in-frame clones, and not every one. The table records just over 50,000 clones, around nine tenths of them present only once. The input for sequencing was CD4+ or CD8+ T cells sorted from blood, taken in a trial of the OX40 agonist ivuxolimab. The source is an adult with an advanced solid tumor such as melanoma, head and neck, liver or kidney cancer.

The chain couples TRBV6-5 to TRBJ2-7, with D perhaps being TRBD1 or TRBD2 (5 bases each). The CDR3 spans 16 residues. The ends were cut back, 2 bases at V and 8 bases at J, with 22 bases in the middle. The germline V gene has CDR1 MNHEY and CDR2 SVGAGI. Written as DNA, the CDR3 is TGTGCCAGCAGTTACAACCAGGGTAGCGCCAGTTTTCAGCAGTACTTC. Translation gives CASSYNQGSASFQQYF.

The chain uses TRBV15 and TRBJ2-1; 7 bases match TRBD2. J lost 7 bases, V lost 2 bases, and 11 bases had no gene match. The CDR3 extends over 16 amino acids. CDR1 is LNHNV and CDR2 is YYDKDF in the germline V gene (reference sequence). CDR3 DNA sequence: TGTGCCACCAGCAGAAAGAGGGCGGGAGTGAGGAATGAGCAGTTCTTC. It specifies CATSRKRAGVRNEQFF.

This clone was seen once. This same CDR3 is encoded by further DNA sequences in the sample. The gene calls are TRBV5-1 and TRBJ2-1; no definite D call. Per the germline V gene, CDR1 is SGHRS and CDR2 is YFSETQ. V was cut by 0 bases and J by 12 bases, with 7 bases left in between. The CDR3 is 11 amino acids. The DNA for the CDR3 is TGCGCCAGCAGCTTGGAGGCGCGGCAGTTCTTC. Translation: CASSLEARQFF. Full variable domain (missing parts from reference TRBV5-1 and TRBJ2-1): KAGVTQTPRYLIKTRGQQVTLSCSPISGHRSVSWYQQTPGQGLQFLFEYFSETQRNKGNFPGRFSGRQFSNSRSEMNVSTLELGDSALYLCASSLEARQFFGPGTRLTVL.

The chain employs TRBV28 and TRBJ2-7, with D uncertain. This CDR3 has 12 residues. Germline assignment: CDR1 MDHEN and CDR2 SYDVKM. Trimming removed 8 bases from V and 6 bases from J, with 14 bases in between. CDR3 coding DNA: TGTGCCAGCTCTTCCTCCCTGTCCGAGCAGTACTTC. This sequence encodes CASSSSLSEQYF.

In this sample, this clone turned up a few times. V is TRBV5-4 and J is TRBJ1-2; 9 bases fit TRBD1. The CDR3 totals 16 residues. Germline V gene sequence: CDR1 SGHNT, CDR2 YYREEE (reference sequence). With 0 bases clipped from V and 3 bases from J, the junction kept 6 bases outside the gene matches. CDR3: CASSLAWDRVDYGYTF. The CDR3 DNA reads as TGTGCCAGCAGCTTGGCTTGGGACAGGGTAGACTATGGCTACACCTTC.

This chain connects TRBV10-3 to TRBJ1-4, with D uncertain. The V end lost 4 bases, the J end lost 0 bases, and 6 bases lay between the germline ends. The CDR3 covers 14 residues. Germline lookup yields CDR1 ENHRY and CDR2 SYGVKD. CDR3 coding DNA: TGTGCCATCAGTGGCGGAGCAACTAATGAAAAACTGTTTTTT. This codes for CAISGGATNEKLFF.

This rearrangement joins TRBV10-2 to TRBJ1-2; 9 bases are shared with TRBD1. V was clipped by 3 bases and J by 8 bases; unmatched bases: 7. CDR3 length equals 14 residues. Germline V gene lookup returns CDR1 WSHSY and CDR2 SAAADI. The CDR3 reads CASSDLGQGKGYTF. For the CDR3, the DNA is TGCGCCAGCAGTGATCTTGGACAGGGGAAAGGCTACACCTTC.

This clone was detected once. The chain is built from TRBV6-5 and TRBJ2-7; possibly TRBD2 for D (5 bases). The CDR3 consists of 15 residues. V gave up 5 bases and J gave up 0 bases, with 14 bases separating them. Germline lookup yields CDR1 MNHEY and CDR2 SVGAGI. CDR3 bases: TGTGCCAGCAGTAGAGGGAGCGGAGCCTCCTACGAGCAGTACTTC. The encoded protein is CASSRGSGASYEQYF.

V gene TRBV7-9 combines with J gene TRBJ2-3; 8 positions agree with TRBD2. CDR1 and CDR2 (germline): SEHNR, FQNEAQ (reference sequence). The J segment lost 5 bases and the V segment lost 8 bases, leaving 3 bases of the junction unmatched. The CDR3 consists of 12 residues. The chain's CDR3 is CASRGGGDTQYF. The DNA of the CDR3 is TGTGCCAGCCGGGGGGGAGGAGATACGCAGTATTTT.

The chain couples TRBV2 to TRBJ2-7, with TRBD1 identical over 8 bases. This CDR3 is built from 13 residues. V gave up 6 bases and J gave up 4 bases; unmatched junction bases: 5. Germline V CDR1 and CDR2: SNHLY, FYNNEI. CDR3 protein: CASSYRGFYEQYF. For the CDR3, the DNA is TGTGCCAGCAGCTACAGGGGGTTTTACGAGCAGTACTTC.

This clone was found a few times. This chain joins TRBV5-1 and TRBJ1-2; 7 bases line up with TRBD1. Germline assignment: CDR1 SGHRS and CDR2 YFSETQ. The junction had 4 bases not matched to a gene; V was cut back by 3 bases and J by 2 bases. The CDR3 length is 14 residues. The CDR3 sequence is CASSYLDRNYGYTF. CDR3 nucleotide sequence: TGCGCCAGCAGCTACCTGGACAGGAACTATGGCTACACCTTC.

V and J are TRBV14 and TRBJ2-7; D might be TRBD2 (5 bases). CDR3 length equals 17 residues. CDR1 is SGHDN and CDR2 is FVKESK in the germline V gene. Trimming removed 0 bases from V and 1 base from J, with 16 bases in between. Written as DNA, the CDR3 is TGTGCCAGCAGCCAAGATATGGAGGTGTCGTGGTCCTACGAGCAGTACTTC. Its translation is CASSQDMEVSWSYEQYF. Combining the CDR3 with reference TRBV14 and TRBJ2-7 gives the whole variable domain EAGVTQFPSHSVIEKGQTVTLRCDPISGHDNLYWYRRVMGKEIKFLLHFVKESKQDESGMPNNRFLAERTGGTYSTLKVQPAELEDSGVYFCASSQDMEVSWSYEQYFGPGTRLTVT.

The V and J genes are TRBV5-6 and TRBJ1-3, with TRBD1 matching 8 bases. The CDR3 has 16 residues. V lost 4 bases and J lost 2; bases outside the gene matches: 8. Germline loops: CDR1 SGHDT, CDR2 YYEEEE. CDR3 loop: CASSRRDRMTGNTIYF. Here the CDR3 DNA reads TGTGCCAGCAGCCGTAGGGACAGGATGACTGGAAACACCATATATTTT.

This rearrangement joins TRBV19 to TRBJ2-2; possible D gene TRBD1, 7 bases. CDR1 and CDR2 from the germline V gene are LNHDA and SQIVND (reference sequence). The CDR3 sequence is 15 residues long. V was shortened by 6 bases and J by 0 bases, with 11 bases between the two germline ends. CDR3 sequence (DNA): TGTGCCAGTAGGCAGGGGGGCGCGAACACCGGGGAGCTGTTTTTT. Its protein is CASRQGGANTGELFF.

The rearrangement uses TRBV5-1 and TRBJ2-3; D is possibly TRBD1 (6 bases). Trimming pared 0 bases from V and 1 base from J, leaving 12 bases between. This CDR3 is 16 amino acids long. Germline V gene lookup returns CDR1 SGHRS and CDR2 YFSETQ. CDR3 sequence (DNA): TGCGCCAGCAGCTTGGGCTTGAGACAGGGCACAGATACGCAGTATTTT. It encodes CASSLGLRQGTDTQYF. Variable domain in full (rest from reference TRBV5-1 and TRBJ2-3): KAGVTQTPRYLIKTRGQQVTLSCSPISGHRSVSWYQQTPGQGLQFLFEYFSETQRNKGNFPGRFSGRQFSNSRSEMNVSTLELGDSALYLCASSLGLRQGTDTQYFGPGTRLTVL.

The chain combines TRBV29-1 with TRBJ1-2; tentative D call: TRBD1 (5 bases). V shed 6 bases and J shed 8 bases, with 19 bases lying between them. The CDR3 spans 13 residues. CDR1 and CDR2 (germline): SQVTM, ANQGSEA. The CDR3 sequence: CSVDPGTFTGYTF. The CDR3 DNA follows: TGCAGCGTAGACCCTGGGACGTTCACCGGCTACACCTTC.

For the CDR3, the DNA is TGTGCCAGCAGCCGGGGGGGGGAACCCTCTGGAAACACCATATATTTT. Translating it yields CASSRGGEPSGNTIYF. V gene TRBV5-4 combines with J gene TRBJ1-3, with a tentative D call TRBD1 (5 bases). Germline V lookup: CDR1 SGHNT, CDR2 YYREEE (reference sequence). The CDR3 has 16 amino acids. Trimming cost V 4 bases and J 0 bases, with 14 bases left between them.

The rearrangement joins TRBV9 to TRBJ2-5, with a tentative D call TRBD1 (5 bases). The CDR3 has 13 residues. Trimming removed 4 bases at V and 3 bases at J, with 10 bases between. The germline V gene has CDR1 SGDLS and CDR2 YYNGEE. CDR3 residues: CASSRRTKETQYF. Written as DNA, the CDR3 is TGTGCCAGCAGCCGTCGGACAAAAGAGACCCAGTACTTC.

For this clone: Other DNA sequences in this sample translate to the same CDR3. The rearrangement joins TRBV7-3 to TRBJ2-2, with 7 positions matching TRBD2. The V segment lost 2 bases and the J segment 5 bases; nucleotides outside the gene matches: 5. The CDR3 totals 15 residues. CDR1 and CDR2 from the germline V gene are SGHTA and FQGTGA. CDR3 protein: CASSLGSGGTGELFF. The CDR3 bases are TGTGCCAGCAGCTTAGGTTCCGGGGGGACCGGGGAGCTGTTTTTT.

The chain couples TRBV29-1 to TRBJ2-1; either TRBD1 or TRBD2 may fit D (5 bases each). Deletions cut 0 bases from V and 13 bases from J, with 19 bases between. This CDR3 region has 14 residues. Germline lookup yields CDR1 SQVTM and CDR2 ANQGSEA. CDR3 sequence reads: CSVEESGREREQFF. CDR3 nucleotide sequence: TGCAGCGTTGAAGAGTCTGGCAGGGAGCGCGAACAGTTCTTC.

The CDR3 is CSVLKDSSRPEAFF. CDR3 DNA: TGCAGCGTGTTAAAGGACAGCTCTCGTCCCGAAGCTTTCTTT. This chain links TRBV29-1 with TRBJ1-1; possible D gene TRBD1, 6 bases. This CDR3 spans 14 amino acids. CDR1 is SQVTM, CDR2 ANQGSEA, per germline. Trimming removed 6 bases from V and 8 bases from J, with 22 bases in between.

The chain employs TRBV7-3 and TRBJ1-1; 9 nucleotides agree with TRBD1. Germline V gene sequence: CDR1 SGHTA, CDR2 FQGTGA. The CDR3 consists of 14 residues. The V segment lost 4 bases and the J segment 5 bases; nucleotides outside the gene matches: 5. In DNA, the CDR3 is TGTGCCAGCAGCTCACAGGGGGCAGGTACTGAAGCTTTCTTT. Translated: CASSSQGAGTEAFF.

This sequence joins TRBV28 and TRBJ2-5, with 8 bases fitting TRBD1. The V gene's germline CDR1 is MDHEN and CDR2 SYDVKM. This CDR3 is built from 15 residues. V lost 8 bases to trimming and J lost 5 bases; unmatched junction nucleotides: 13. The CDR3 coding sequence is TGTGCCAGCTCAAAATCAGGGGGCGCGGGGGAGACCCAGTACTTC. This encodes CASSKSGGAGETQYF. The variable domain in full, with the rest retrieved from reference TRBV28 and TRBJ2-5, is DVKVTQSSRYLVKRTGEKVFLECVQDMDHENMFWYRQDPGLGLRLIYFSYDVKMKEKGDIPEGYSVSREKKERFSLILESASTNQTSMYLCASSKSGGAGETQYFGPGTRLLVL.